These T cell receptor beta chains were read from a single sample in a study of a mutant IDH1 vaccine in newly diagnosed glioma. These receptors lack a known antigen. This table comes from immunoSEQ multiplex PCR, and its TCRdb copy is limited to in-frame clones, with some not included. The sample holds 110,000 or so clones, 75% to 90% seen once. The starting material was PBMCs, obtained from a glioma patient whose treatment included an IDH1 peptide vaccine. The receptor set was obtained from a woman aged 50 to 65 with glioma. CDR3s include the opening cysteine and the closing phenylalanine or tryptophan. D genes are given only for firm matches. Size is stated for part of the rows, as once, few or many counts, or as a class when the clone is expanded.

cdr3_nt: TGTGCCAGCAGTGTATCGTCCGGGGGCTCCGACAGGGTTTCCACTGAAGCTTTCTTT; cdr3_aa: CASSVSSGGSDRVSTEAFF; d_call: TRBD1; clone_size: -; j_call: TRBJ1-1; v_call: TRBV9
cdr3_nt: TGTGCCAGCTCACCACAATCCATCTCTGGAAACACCATATATTTT; cdr3_aa: CASSPQSISGNTIYF; d_call: -; clone_size: -; j_call: TRBJ1-3; v_call: TRBV18
cdr3_nt: TGTGCCAGCAGCCTCCGACTAGCGGGAGGTGGGGCCAACGTCCTGACTTTC; cdr3_aa: CASSLRLAGGGANVLTF; d_call: TRBD2; clone_size: -; j_call: TRBJ2-6; v_call: TRBV5-4
cdr3_nt: TGTGCCAGCAGTTTTAGAGGCAGCCCGAGGGAAGAGACCCAGTACTTC; cdr3_aa: CASSFRGSPREETQYF; d_call: -; clone_size: -; j_call: TRBJ2-5; v_call: TRBV28
cdr3_nt: TGTGCCTGGGGGGACGGAACCTACGAGCAGTACTTC; cdr3_aa: CAWGDGTYEQYF; d_call: -; clone_size: -; j_call: TRBJ2-7; v_call: TRBV30
cdr3_nt: TGTGCCAGCTCACCGGACACAGGGAACTATGGCTACACCTTC; cdr3_aa: CASSPDTGNYGYTF; d_call: -; clone_size: -; j_call: TRBJ1-2; v_call: TRBV18
cdr3_nt: TGTGCCAGCAGCTTACTAGTAATGAGCCACGAGCAGTACTTC; cdr3_aa: CASSLLVMSHEQYF; d_call: -; clone_size: few; j_call: TRBJ2-7; v_call: TRBV7-9
cdr3_nt: TGTGCCAGCAGTGCAAACAGGGGTGGCAATCAGCCCCAGCATTTT; cdr3_aa: CASSANRGGNQPQHF; d_call: TRBD1; clone_size: once; j_call: TRBJ1-5; v_call: TRBV5-4
cdr3_nt: TGTGCCAGCAGGGGGCAATCCGAAAAACTGTTTTTT; cdr3_aa: CASRGQSEKLFF; d_call: -; clone_size: -; j_call: TRBJ1-4; v_call: TRBV28
cdr3_nt: TGCAGTGCCTTGGACTACAATGAGCAGTTCTTC; cdr3_aa: CSALDYNEQFF; d_call: -; clone_size: -; j_call: TRBJ2-1; v_call: TRBV20-1
cdr3_nt: TGTGCCAGCAGTGGACAGCAGAACACTGAAGCTTTCTTT; cdr3_aa: CASSGQQNTEAFF; d_call: -; clone_size: -; j_call: TRBJ1-1; v_call: TRBV6-6
cdr3_nt: TGTGCCAGCAGCTTAGCGTCCGGGTACAATGAGCAGTTCTTC; cdr3_aa: CASSLASGYNEQFF; d_call: -; clone_size: -; j_call: TRBJ2-1; v_call: TRBV7-9